The rows below give T cell receptor beta chains drawn from one sample of a study of T cell repertoires in cytomegalovirus infection. These receptors have no known antigen. TCRdb re-called the reads through MiXCR, storing one row per CDR3 protein. Of a few hundred thousand distinct CDR3 sequences listed, approximately 40% are singletons. Source: cultured PBMCs, taken from culture after CMV antigen stimulation. These receptor sequences come from a human donor in good health (CMV status not recorded). Some clones in this sample may be carry-over from other donors' samples. Each CDR3 is given with its conserved first and last residue.

V: TRBV7-2
J: TRBJ2-7
CDR3: CASSLYGQGGEQYF

V: TRBV30
J: TRBJ2-3
CDR3: CASTLPPTDTQYF

V: TRBV14
J: TRBJ1-4
CDR3: CASSRLGTGQREKLFF

V: TRBV7-6
J: TRBJ2-3
CDR3: CASSLTRTGFDTQYF

V: TRBV5-1
J: TRBJ1-2
CDR3: CASSSSPGTNYGYTF

V: TRBV7-9
J: TRBJ2-3
CDR3: CASSLIGRDPTDTQYF

V: TRBV6-2/TRBV6-3
J: TRBJ2-1
CDR3: CALTRGDNEQFF

V: TRBV12-3/TRBV12-4
J: TRBJ1-2
CDR3: CASSLGQGARYGYTF

V: TRBV7-8
J: TRBJ1-5
CDR3: CASSLYNGGYSNQPQHF

V: TRBV12-3/TRBV12-4
J: TRBJ2-3
CDR3: CASSRGGKAGIDTQYF

V: TRBV6-6
J: TRBJ2-3
CDR3: CASKRRIPQDTQYF

V: TRBV19
J: TRBJ1-1
CDR3: CASKREGPMHTEAFF

V: TRBV2
J: TRBJ2-3
CDR3: CASRSTSADTQYF

V: TRBV4-1
J: TRBJ2-7
CDR3: CASSQPSTPSYEQYF

V: TRBV5-6
J: TRBJ2-1
CDR3: CASSLYNRVNHEQFF

V: TRBV4-3
J: TRBJ1-2
CDR3: CASSPIGRETNYGYTF

V: TRBV27
J: TRBJ2-5
CDR3: CASSSDRVVETQYF

V: TRBV12-3/TRBV12-4
J: TRBJ2-1
CDR3: CASRAGADEQFF

V: TRBV7-8
J: TRBJ2-1
CDR3: CASSLALVAGGLDNEQFF

V: TRBV10-3
J: TRBJ2-1
CDR3: CAISEARTSAYNEQFF

V: TRBV5-1
J: TRBJ2-5
CDR3: CASRPIVAGAETQYF

V: TRBV12-3/TRBV12-4
J: TRBJ2-6
CDR3: CASSSRTAGANVLTF

V: TRBV7-2
J: TRBJ2-3
CDR3: CASSLEGGTDTQYF

V: TRBV10-3
J: TRBJ1-1
CDR3: CAISGGQGIKAFF

V: TRBV7-2
J: TRBJ1-6
CDR3: CASSTRQTYNSPLHF

V: TRBV12-3/TRBV12-4
J: TRBJ1-1
CDR3: CASSFRDGGNTEAFF

V: TRBV20-1
J: TRBJ2-7
CDR3: CSARGGAGGRYEQYF

V: TRBV20-1
J: TRBJ1-1
CDR3: CSAAEGTVRTEAFF

V: TRBV27
J: TRBJ2-3
CDR3: CASSLLNGDTQYF

V: TRBV7-2
J: TRBJ2-5
CDR3: CASSAAGTQYF

V: TRBV27
J: TRBJ2-1
CDR3: CASSSGLYGYNEQFF

V: TRBV6-8
J: TRBJ2-3
CDR3: CASSSERGANTDTQYF

V: TRBV7-9
J: TRBJ2-2
CDR3: CASSSDSFPGELFF

V: TRBV11-2
J: TRBJ2-2
CDR3: CASSLASSYYTGELFF

V: TRBV5-4
J: TRBJ2-4
CDR3: CASSPGFWENIQYF

V: TRBV7-2
J: TRBJ2-2
CDR3: CASSLLVWGSGELFF

V: TRBV12-3/TRBV12-4
J: TRBJ1-3
CDR3: CASSQQGGNTIYF

V: TRBV4-1
J: TRBJ1-1
CDR3: CASSQADRGWTEAFF

V: TRBV4-1
J: TRBJ1-4
CDR3: CASSRPGGPKREKLFF

V: TRBV12-3/TRBV12-4
J: TRBJ1-1
CDR3: CASRSDRWGETEAFF

V: TRBV12-3/TRBV12-4
J: TRBJ2-3
CDR3: CASRGTGHSKDTQYF

V: TRBV12-3/TRBV12-4
J: TRBJ2-1
CDR3: CASSSQEISSNEQFF

V: TRBV7-8
J: TRBJ2-5
CDR3: CASSLGSAGGETQYF

V: TRBV6-2/TRBV6-3
J: TRBJ2-7
CDR3: CASSYGTGGREQYF

V: TRBV6-5
J: TRBJ1-1
CDR3: CASSYALGGGGPDTEAFF

V: TRBV6-5
J: TRBJ2-7
CDR3: CASRSPGGNYEQYF

V: TRBV5-5
J: TRBJ1-6
CDR3: CASSYDAGLYNSPLHF